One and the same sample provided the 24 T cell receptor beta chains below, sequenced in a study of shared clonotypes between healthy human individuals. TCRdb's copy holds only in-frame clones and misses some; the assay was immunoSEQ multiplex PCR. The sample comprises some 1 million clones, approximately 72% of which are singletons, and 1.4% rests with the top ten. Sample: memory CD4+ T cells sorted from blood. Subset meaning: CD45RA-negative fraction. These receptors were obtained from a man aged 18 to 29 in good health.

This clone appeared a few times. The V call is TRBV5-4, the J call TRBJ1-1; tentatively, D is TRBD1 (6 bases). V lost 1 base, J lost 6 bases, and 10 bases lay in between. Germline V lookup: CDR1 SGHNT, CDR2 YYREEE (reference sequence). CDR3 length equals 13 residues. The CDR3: CASSLTQGSEAFF. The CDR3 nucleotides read TGTGCCAGCAGCTTGACACAGGGTTCTGAAGCTTTCTTT.

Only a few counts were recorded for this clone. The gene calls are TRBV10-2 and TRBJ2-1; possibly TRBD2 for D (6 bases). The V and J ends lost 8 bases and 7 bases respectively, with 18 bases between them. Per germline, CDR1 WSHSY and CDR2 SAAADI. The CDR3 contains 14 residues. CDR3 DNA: TGCGCCAGCTCCAGAGTCGCGGCGGGGAATGAGCAGTTCTTC. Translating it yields CASSRVAAGNEQFF.

In DNA form, the CDR3 reads TGTGCCAGCAGCGGCCATAGGGGTGTAGGTTACGAGCAGTACTTC. This encodes CASSGHRGVGYEQYF. The rearrangement uses TRBV7-9 and TRBJ2-7, with a tentative D call TRBD1 (5 bases). Germline V gene lookup returns CDR1 SEHNR and CDR2 FQNEAQ (reference sequence). Trimming stripped 5 bases from V and 4 bases from J, with 18 bases between. This CDR3 is built from 15 residues.

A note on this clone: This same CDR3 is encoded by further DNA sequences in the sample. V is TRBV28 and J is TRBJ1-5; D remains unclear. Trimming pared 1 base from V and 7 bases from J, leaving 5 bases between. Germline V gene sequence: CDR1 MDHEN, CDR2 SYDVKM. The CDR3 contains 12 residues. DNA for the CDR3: TGTGCCAGCAGTTTATTATCCCAGCCCCAGCATTTT. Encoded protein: CASSLLSQPQHF. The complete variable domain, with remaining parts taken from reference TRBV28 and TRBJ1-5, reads DVKVTQSSRYLVKRTGEKVFLECVQDMDHENMFWYRQDPGLGLRLIYFSYDVKMKEKGDIPEGYSVSREKKERFSLILESASTNQTSMYLCASSLLSQPQHFGDGTRLSIL.

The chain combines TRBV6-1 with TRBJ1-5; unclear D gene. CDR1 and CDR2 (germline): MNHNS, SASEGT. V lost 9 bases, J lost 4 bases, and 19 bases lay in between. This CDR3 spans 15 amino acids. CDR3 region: CARPPRYGGNQPQHF. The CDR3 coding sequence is TGTGCCAGACCACCTCGGTACGGAGGAAATCAGCCCCAGCATTTT.

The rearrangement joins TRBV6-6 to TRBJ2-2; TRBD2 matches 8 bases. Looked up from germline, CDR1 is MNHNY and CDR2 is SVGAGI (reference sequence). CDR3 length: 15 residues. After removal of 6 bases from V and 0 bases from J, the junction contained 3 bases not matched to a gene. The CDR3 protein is CASRGLAPNTGELFF. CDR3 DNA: TGTGCCAGCAGAGGACTAGCACCGAACACCGGGGAGCTGTTTTTT.

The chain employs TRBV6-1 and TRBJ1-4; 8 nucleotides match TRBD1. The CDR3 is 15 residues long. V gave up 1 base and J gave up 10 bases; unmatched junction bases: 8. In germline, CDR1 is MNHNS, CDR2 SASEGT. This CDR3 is CASSEVTGARGKLFF. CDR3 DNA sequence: TGTGCCAGCAGTGAAGTGACAGGGGCCCGTGGAAAACTGTTTTTT.

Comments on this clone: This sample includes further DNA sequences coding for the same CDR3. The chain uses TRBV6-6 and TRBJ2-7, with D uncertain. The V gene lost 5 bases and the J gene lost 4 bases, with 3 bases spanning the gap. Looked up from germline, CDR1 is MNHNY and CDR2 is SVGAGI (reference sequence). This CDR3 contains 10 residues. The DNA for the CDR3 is TGTGCCAGCAGTCAATACGAGCAGTACTTC. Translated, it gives CASSQYEQYF.

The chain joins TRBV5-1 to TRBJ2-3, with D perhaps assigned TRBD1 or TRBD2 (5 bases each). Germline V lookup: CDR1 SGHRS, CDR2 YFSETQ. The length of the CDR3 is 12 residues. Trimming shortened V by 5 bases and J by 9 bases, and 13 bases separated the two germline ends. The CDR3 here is CASRGDGSTQYF. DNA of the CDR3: TGCGCCAGCAGAGGGGACGGAAGCACGCAGTATTTT.

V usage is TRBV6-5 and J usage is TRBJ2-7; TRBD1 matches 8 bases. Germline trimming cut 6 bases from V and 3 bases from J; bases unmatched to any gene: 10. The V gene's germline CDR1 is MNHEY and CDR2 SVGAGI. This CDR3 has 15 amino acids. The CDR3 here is CASRRGQGEFYEQYF. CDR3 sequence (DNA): TGTGCCAGCAGGCGCGGACAGGGAGAGTTCTACGAGCAGTACTTC.

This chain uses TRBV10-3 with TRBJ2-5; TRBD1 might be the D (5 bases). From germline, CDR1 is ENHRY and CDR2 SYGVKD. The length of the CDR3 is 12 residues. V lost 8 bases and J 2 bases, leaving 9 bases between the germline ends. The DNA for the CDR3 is TGTGCCATCGGAGACAGACAAGAGACCCAGTACTTC. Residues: CAIGDRQETQYF.

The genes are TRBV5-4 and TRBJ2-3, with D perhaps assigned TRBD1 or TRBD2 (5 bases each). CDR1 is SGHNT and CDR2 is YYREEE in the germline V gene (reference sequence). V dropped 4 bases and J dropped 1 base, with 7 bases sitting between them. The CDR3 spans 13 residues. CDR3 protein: CASSRDRTDTQYF. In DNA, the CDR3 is TGTGCCAGCAGCCGGGACCGCACAGATACGCAGTATTTT.

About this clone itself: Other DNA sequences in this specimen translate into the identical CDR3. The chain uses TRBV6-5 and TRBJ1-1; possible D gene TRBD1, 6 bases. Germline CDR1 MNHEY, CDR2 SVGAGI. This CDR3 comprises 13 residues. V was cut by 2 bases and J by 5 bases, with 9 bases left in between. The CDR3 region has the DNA TGTGCCAGCAGTTACGGGGGCGCAACTGAAGCTTTCTTT. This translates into CASSYGGATEAFF.

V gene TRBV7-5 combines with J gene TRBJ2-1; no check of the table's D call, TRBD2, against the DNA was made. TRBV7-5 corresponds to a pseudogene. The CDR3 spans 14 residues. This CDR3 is CARIWQRGSDEQFF. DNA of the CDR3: TGTGCCAGGATCTGGCAGCGGGGTAGCGATGAGCAGTTCTTC.

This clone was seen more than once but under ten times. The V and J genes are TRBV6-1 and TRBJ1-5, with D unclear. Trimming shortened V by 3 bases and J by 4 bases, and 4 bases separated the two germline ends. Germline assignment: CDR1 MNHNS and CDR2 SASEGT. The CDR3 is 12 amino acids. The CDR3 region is CASSDLNQPQHF. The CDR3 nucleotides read TGTGCCAGCAGTGATCTTAATCAGCCCCAGCATTTT.

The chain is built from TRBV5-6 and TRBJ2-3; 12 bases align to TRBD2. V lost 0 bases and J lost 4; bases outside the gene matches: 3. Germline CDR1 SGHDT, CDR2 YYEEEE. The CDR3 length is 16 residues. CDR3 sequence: CASSLALAGGADTQYF. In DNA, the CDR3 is TGTGCCAGCAGCTTGGCTCTAGCGGGAGGGGCAGATACGCAGTATTTT.

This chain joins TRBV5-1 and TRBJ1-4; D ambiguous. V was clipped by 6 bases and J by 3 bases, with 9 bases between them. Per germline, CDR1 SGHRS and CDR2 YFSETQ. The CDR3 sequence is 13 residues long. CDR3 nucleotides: TGCGCCAGCAAGCGTCAGGCTAATGAAAAACTGTTTTTT. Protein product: CASKRQANEKLFF.

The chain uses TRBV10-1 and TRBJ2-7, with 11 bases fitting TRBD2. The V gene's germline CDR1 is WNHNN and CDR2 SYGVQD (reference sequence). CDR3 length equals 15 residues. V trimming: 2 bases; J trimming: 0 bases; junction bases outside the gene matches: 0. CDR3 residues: CASSEGTSGSYEQYF. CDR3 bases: TGCGCCAGCAGTGAGGGGACTAGCGGCTCCTACGAGCAGTACTTC.

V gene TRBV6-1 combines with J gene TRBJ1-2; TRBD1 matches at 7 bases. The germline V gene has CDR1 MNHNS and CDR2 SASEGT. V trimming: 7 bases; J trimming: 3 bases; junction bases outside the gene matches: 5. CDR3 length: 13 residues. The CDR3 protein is CASNPTGYYGYTF. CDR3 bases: TGTGCCAGCAACCCGACAGGGTACTATGGCTACACCTTC.

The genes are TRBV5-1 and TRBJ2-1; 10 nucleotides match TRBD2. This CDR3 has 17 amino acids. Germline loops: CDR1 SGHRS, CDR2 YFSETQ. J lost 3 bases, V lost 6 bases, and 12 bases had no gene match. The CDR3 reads CASTPGTSVGGYNEQFF. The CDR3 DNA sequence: TGCGCCAGCACCCCCGGGACTAGCGTCGGGGGCTACAATGAGCAGTTCTTC.

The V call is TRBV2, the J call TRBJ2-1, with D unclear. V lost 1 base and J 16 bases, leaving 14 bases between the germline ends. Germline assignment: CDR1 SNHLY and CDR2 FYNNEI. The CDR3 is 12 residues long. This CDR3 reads CASSEENPEHFF. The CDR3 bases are TGTGCCAGCAGTGAAGAAAACCCCGAACACTTCTTC.

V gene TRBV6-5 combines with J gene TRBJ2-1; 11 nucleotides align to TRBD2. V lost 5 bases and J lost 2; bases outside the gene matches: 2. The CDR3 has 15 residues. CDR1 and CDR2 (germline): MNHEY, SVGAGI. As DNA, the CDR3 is TGTGCCAGCAGTAAGACTAGCGGGGCCTACAATGAGCAGTTCTTC. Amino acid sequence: CASSKTSGAYNEQFF.

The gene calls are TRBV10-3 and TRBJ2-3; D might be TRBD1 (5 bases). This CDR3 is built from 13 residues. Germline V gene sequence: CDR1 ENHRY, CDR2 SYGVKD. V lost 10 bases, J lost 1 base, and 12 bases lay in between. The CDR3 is CATALGGTDTQYF. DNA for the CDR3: TGTGCCACCGCCCTAGGGGGCACAGATACGCAGTATTTT.

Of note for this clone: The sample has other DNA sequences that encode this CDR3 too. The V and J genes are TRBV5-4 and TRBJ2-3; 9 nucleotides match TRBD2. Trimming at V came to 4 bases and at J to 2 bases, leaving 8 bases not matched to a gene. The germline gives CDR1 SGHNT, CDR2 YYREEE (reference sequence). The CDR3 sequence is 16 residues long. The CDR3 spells CASSPLAGADTDTQYF. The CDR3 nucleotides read TGTGCCAGCAGCCCCTTAGCGGGGGCAGACACAGATACGCAGTATTTT.